Sequencing of this T cell receptor beta chain was carried out in a study of Ad26.COV2.S vaccination and SARS-CoV-2 variants. Here immunoSEQ multiplex PCR was the method, and the copy in TCRdb shows in-frame clones only, minus some. The table includes some 500,000 clones, 89% detected once. The treatment: around 19 received Ad26.COV2.S at low or high dose, single or two shots; roughly five received placebo; per-sample allocation not given. At day 63 after the first vaccine or placebo injection, samples were drawn. With respect to this clone: Its cognate antigen is unknown.

Regarding the study as a whole: There was reportedly substantial breadth in spike-specific CD8+ and CD4+ T cell responses after vaccination.

This sequence originates from a person aged 18-60 years who received the Ad26.COV2.S COVID-19 vaccine or a placebo. The material was peripheral blood, obtained in a trial of Ad26.COV2.S vaccine versus placebo.

This chain's CDR3 is CASSREDRGGTEAFF. The CDR3 region has the DNA TGTGCCAGCTCGCGGGAGGACAGGGGGGGCACTGAAGCTTTCTTT. The rearrangement joins TRBV18 to TRBJ1-1; 10 bases fit TRBD1. The V gene end was trimmed by 6 bases and the J gene end by 4 bases; junction bases not matched to a gene: 8. The CDR3 spans 15 residues. Germline V CDR1 and CDR2: KGHSH, LQKENI.